This TCR beta chain was sequenced for a study of early T cells in non-severe SARS-CoV-2 infection. Each CDR3 protein is one row after TCRdb ran MiXCR on the 5' RACE reads. Among almost 85,000 distinct CDR3 sequences listed, 12% were seen once. After removal of 8 bases from V and 2 bases from J, the junction contained 3 bases not matched to a gene. Germline CDR1 is MNHNS and CDR2 is SASEGT. CDR3 length: 13 residues. The sample holds many counts of this clonotype. The chain couples TRBV6-1 to TRBJ2-7; 10 nucleotides align to TRBD2. The TCR sequence derives from an adult who was a healthcare worker with PCR-confirmed SARS-CoV-2 infection or an uninfected control (not recorded which). The sequencing sample was made of whole blood. The CDR3 region is CASLLAGTYEQYF. CDR3 DNA sequence: TGTGCCAGCCTACTAGCGGGAACCTACGAGCAGTACTTC.